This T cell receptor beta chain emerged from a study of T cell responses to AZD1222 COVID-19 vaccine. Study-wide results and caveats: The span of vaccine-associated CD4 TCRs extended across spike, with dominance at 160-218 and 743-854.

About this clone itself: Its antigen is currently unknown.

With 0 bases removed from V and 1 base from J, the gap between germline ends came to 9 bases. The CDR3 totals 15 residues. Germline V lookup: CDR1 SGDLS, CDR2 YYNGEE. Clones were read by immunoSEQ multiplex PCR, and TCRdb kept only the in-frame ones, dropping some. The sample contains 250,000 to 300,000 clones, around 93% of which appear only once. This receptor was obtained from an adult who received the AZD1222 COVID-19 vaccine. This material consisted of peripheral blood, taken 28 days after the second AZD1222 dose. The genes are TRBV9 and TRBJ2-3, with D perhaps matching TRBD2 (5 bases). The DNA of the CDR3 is TGTGCCAGCAGCGTAGCGGGGTACGGCACAGATACGCAGTATTTT. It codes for CASSVAGYGTDTQYF.